This T cell receptor beta chain was captured in a study of identical twins. Using its own MiXCR run on the 5' RACE reads, TCRdb lists one record per CDR3 protein. The sample lists 750,000 to 950,000 distinct CDR3 sequences; approximately 13% were seen once. Worth noting for this clonotype: Its antigen remains unknown.

The V and J ends lost 3 bases and 7 bases respectively, with 8 bases between them. Germline CDR1 is KGHDR and CDR2 is SFDVKD. CDR3 size: 12 residues. Study results and limitations: Carriage of fewer insertions was seen in abundant cord blood beta clonotypes, whereas memory repertoires showed none. The authors drew conclusions from cross-sectional statistical analysis rather than following the same donors.

The same sample was also used in a study of yellow fever vaccine responses in identical twins.

The sequencing input was PBMCs. The J gene is TRBJ2-5, the V gene TRBV24-1; TRBD2 is a possible D gene (5 bases). The sequence was collected from a woman aged 18-30 years in good health. CDR3 nucleotide sequence: TGTGCCACCAGTGATCGTGCGGGGACCCAGTACTTC. Translation: CATSDRAGTQYF.